The next 19 T cell receptor beta chains were all read from a single sample in a study of T-cell memory formation after mild COVID-19. From the 5' RACE reads, TCRdb called clonotypes with MiXCR, one entry per CDR3 protein. The table lists around 400,000 distinct CDR3 sequences, roughly 26% of them singletons. Sequenced: PBMCs or a T cell subset sorted from them (not recorded which). All receptors derive from an adult woman who had mild COVID-19 (a few samples of this study predate the infection). Cell type and time point are not known.

This clonotype has only a few counts. The J gene is TRBJ1-2, the V gene TRBV6-5, with D tentatively TRBD1 (5 bases). Germline CDR1 and CDR2: MNHEY and SVGAGI. The CDR3 covers 16 residues. Trimming took off 2 bases at V and 0 bases at J, with 13 bases between the two ends. CDR3 DNA sequence: TGTGCCAGCAGTTACGGAACAGGAAATACTAACTATGGCTACACCTTC. This translates into CASSYGTGNTNYGYTF.

This CDR3 reads CASLKEGSSYNEQFF. CDR3 DNA sequence: TGTGCCAGCCTCAAAGAGGGGAGCTCCTACAATGAGCAGTTCTTC. This rearrangement joins TRBV6-2 or TRBV6-3 to TRBJ2-1, with D perhaps matching TRBD1 or TRBD2 (5 bases each). Trimming removed 8 bases from V and 0 bases from J, with 14 bases in between. There are 15 residues in the CDR3. The germline CDR1 and CDR2 sequences are MNHEY and SVGEGT.

The sample holds a few counts of this clonotype. The V call is TRBV12-3 or TRBV12-4, the J call TRBJ1-5; no definite D call. The CDR3 sequence is 19 residues long. Trimming took 3 bases from V and 0 from J, leaving 21 bases between them. The CDR3 region is CASSLDWGSRGYSNQPQHF. The CDR3 coding sequence is TGTGCCAGCAGTTTGGATTGGGGTTCCAGAGGTTATAGCAATCAGCCCCAGCATTTT.

The chain uses TRBV12-3 or TRBV12-4 and TRBJ1-2; 8 nucleotides align to TRBD1. This CDR3 comprises 14 residues. After removal of 3 bases from V and 4 bases from J, the junction contained 4 bases not matched to a gene. The CDR3 protein is CASSFGGQVYGYTF. CDR3 sequence (DNA): TGTGCCAGCAGTTTTGGGGGACAGGTCTATGGCTACACCTTC.

The chain employs TRBV27 and TRBJ1-5; no clear D gene. Germline V gene sequence: CDR1 MNHEY, CDR2 SMNVEV (reference sequence). The CDR3 spans 13 residues. V lost 1 base and J lost 3, with 4 bases in between. As DNA, the CDR3 is TGTGCCAGCAGTTTATGGGCCAATCAGCCCCAGCATTTT. This codes for CASSLWANQPQHF.

This clonotype was counted only a few times. J is TRBJ1-1 and V is TRBV7-3, with a possible D match to TRBD1 (5 bases). The CDR3 sequence is 14 residues long. V lost 5 bases and J 4 bases, leaving 14 bases between the germline ends. The V gene's germline CDR1 is SGHTA and CDR2 FQGTGA. CDR3 DNA: TGTGCCAGCAGCACCACCGGGGGAGGCACTGAAGCTTTCTTT. Amino acids: CASSTTGGGTEAFF.

The rearrangement uses TRBV7-2 and TRBJ1-1; maybe TRBD1 (5 bases). The CDR3 is 12 residues long. CDR1 is SGHTA, CDR2 FQGNSA, per germline. V dropped 3 bases and J dropped 8 bases, with 10 bases sitting between them. The DNA of the CDR3 is TGTGCCAGCAGCTTTGGACAATTCGAAGCTTTCTTT. Protein: CASSFGQFEAFF.

This clonotype occurred a few times. This chain joins TRBV15 and TRBJ1-4; no firm D call. Germline loops: CDR1 LNHNV, CDR2 YYDKDF (reference sequence). The CDR3 is made up of 16 amino acids. The V and J ends lost 0 bases and 8 bases respectively, with 16 bases between them. CDR3 in amino acids: CATSRDRPGGGEKLFF. The CDR3 coding sequence is TGTGCCACCAGCAGAGATCGACCAGGAGGTGGGGAAAAACTGTTTTTT.

CDR3 loop: CASSPDREAEAFF. The CDR3 region has the DNA TGTGCCAGCAGCCCCGACAGGGAAGCTGAAGCTTTCTTT. This rearrangement joins TRBV12-3 or TRBV12-4 to TRBJ1-1, with 7 bases matching TRBD1. This CDR3 comprises 13 residues. The ends lost 6 bases at V and 6 bases at J; junction bases unmatched: 7.

The V call is TRBV9, the J call TRBJ2-5, with a weak D call TRBD1 (6 bases). The germline V and J ends were trimmed by 4 bases and 5 bases, with 18 bases remaining between them. CDR1 is SGDLS and CDR2 is YYNGEE in the germline V gene. The CDR3 contains 15 residues. The CDR3 sequence is CASSLQTGPRETQYF. In nucleotides, the CDR3 is TGTGCCAGCAGCCTGCAGACAGGCCCACGGGAGACCCAGTACTTC.

The chain couples TRBV29-1 to TRBJ2-7, with TRBD2 as a possible D gene (5 bases). Germline V gene sequence: CDR1 SQVTM, CDR2 ANQGSEA. The CDR3 contains 13 residues. V was pared by 2 bases and J by 6 bases, with 14 bases between. The CDR3 loop is CSVEQPFSGEQYF. The CDR3 DNA sequence: TGCAGCGTTGAACAGCCATTCAGCGGCGAGCAGTACTTC.

The gene calls are TRBV19 and TRBJ2-3; D not certain. Germline values: CDR1 LNHDA, CDR2 SQIVND (reference sequence). The CDR3 spans 13 residues. The ends were cut back, 6 bases at V and 5 bases at J, with 12 bases in the middle. CDR3 sequence reads: CASSPTIGDTQYF. The CDR3, as DNA: TGTGCCAGTAGCCCCACCATTGGAGATACGCAGTATTTT.

This clonotype was found a few times. This CDR3 reads CASSLGGTAAGYTF. The CDR3 bases are TGCGCCAGCAGCTTGGGCGGGACAGCTGCTGGCTACACCTTC. This chain links TRBV5-1 with TRBJ1-2; 7 bases match TRBD1. With V trimmed by 0 bases and J by 7 bases, 6 bases remained unmatched. Germline V gene lookup returns CDR1 SGHRS and CDR2 YFSETQ. The CDR3 is made up of 14 amino acids.

The J gene is TRBJ1-2, the V gene TRBV29-1; no clear D gene. The CDR3 is 13 residues long. Germline values: CDR1 SQVTM, CDR2 ANQGSEA. The ends were cut back, 2 bases at V and 3 bases at J, with 10 bases in the middle. In nucleotides, the CDR3 is TGCAGCGTTGAAATAGGGTCAGACTATGGCTACACCTTC. Encoded protein: CSVEIGSDYGYTF.

This clonotype appeared a few times. The rearrangement joins TRBV11-2 to TRBJ2-7; D might be TRBD2 (6 bases). The germline V gene has CDR1 SGHAT and CDR2 FQNNGV. With 3 bases removed from V and 1 base from J, the gap between germline ends came to 19 bases. The CDR3 is 17 amino acids. CDR3 loop: CASSLGTGGRPSYEQYF. For the CDR3, the DNA is TGTGCCAGCAGCTTGGGGACTGGGGGGAGGCCTTCCTACGAGCAGTACTTC.

This clonotype was seen a handful of times. The chain couples TRBV6-2 or TRBV6-3 to TRBJ2-7, with 9 bases identical to TRBD2. This CDR3 region has 15 residues. Germline V CDR1 and CDR2: MNHEY, SVGEGT. J was trimmed by 2 bases and V by 2 bases; bases with no gene match: 4. This chain's CDR3 is CASSYPQREAYEQYF. The CDR3 bases are TGTGCCAGCAGTTACCCTCAGCGGGAGGCCTACGAGCAGTACTTC.

This clonotype was detected ten times or more. The chain combines TRBV3-1 with TRBJ2-3; D may be TRBD2 (6 bases). The germline V gene encodes CDR1 LGHDT and CDR2 YNNKEL (reference sequence). The length of the CDR3 is 16 residues. V dropped 4 bases and J dropped 1 base, with 15 bases sitting between them. The CDR3 sequence is CASSRLTTGGTDTQYF. DNA for the CDR3: TGTGCCAGCAGCCGCCTGACGACGGGGGGCACAGATACGCAGTATTTT.

This clonotype was observed a handful of times. DNA for the CDR3: TGCGCCAGCAGCCGGCGGGACTCCGCTCCCTCTGAAGCTTTCTTT. Its translation: CASSRRDSAPSEAFF. V gene TRBV5-1 combines with J gene TRBJ1-1, with TRBD1 as a possible D gene (5 bases). There are 15 residues in the CDR3. V lost 4 bases to trimming and J lost 6 bases, with 19 bases between them. The germline gives CDR1 SGHRS, CDR2 YFSETQ.

This clonotype was observed a few times. The V and J genes are TRBV30 and TRBJ2-5, with D perhaps matching TRBD1 or TRBD2 (6 bases each). The V end was cut by 6 bases, the J end by 5 bases, with 16 bases between. The CDR3 runs to 13 residues. Per germline, CDR1 GTSNPN and CDR2 SVGIG (reference sequence). CDR3 DNA sequence: TGTGCCTGCAGAGAGGGGGGTCGGGAGACCCAGTACTTC. It specifies CACREGGRETQYF.